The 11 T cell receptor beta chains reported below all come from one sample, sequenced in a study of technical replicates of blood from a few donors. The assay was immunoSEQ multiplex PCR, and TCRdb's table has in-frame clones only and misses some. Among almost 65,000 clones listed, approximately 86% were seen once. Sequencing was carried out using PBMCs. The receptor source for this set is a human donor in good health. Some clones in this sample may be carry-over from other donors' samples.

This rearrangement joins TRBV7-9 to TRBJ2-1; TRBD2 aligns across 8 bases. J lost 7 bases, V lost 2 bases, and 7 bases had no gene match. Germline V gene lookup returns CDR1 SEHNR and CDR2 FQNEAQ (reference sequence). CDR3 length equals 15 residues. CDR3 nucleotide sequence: TGTGCCAGCAGCTTAACAGCGGGAGCTGGGAATGAGCAGTTCTTC. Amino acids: CASSLTAGAGNEQFF.

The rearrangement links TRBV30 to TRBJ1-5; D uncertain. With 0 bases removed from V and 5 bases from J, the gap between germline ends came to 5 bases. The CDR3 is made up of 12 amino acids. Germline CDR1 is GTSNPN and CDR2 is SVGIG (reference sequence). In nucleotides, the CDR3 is TGTGCCTGGAGTGTGAGGGATCAGCCCCAGCATTTT. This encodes CAWSVRDQPQHF.

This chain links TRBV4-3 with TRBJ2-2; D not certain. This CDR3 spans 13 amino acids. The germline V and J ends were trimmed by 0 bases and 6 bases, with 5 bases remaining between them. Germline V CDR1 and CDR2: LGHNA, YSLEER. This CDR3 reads CASSQDQAGELFF. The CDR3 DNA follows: TGCGCCAGCAGCCAAGATCAGGCCGGGGAGCTGTTTTTT.

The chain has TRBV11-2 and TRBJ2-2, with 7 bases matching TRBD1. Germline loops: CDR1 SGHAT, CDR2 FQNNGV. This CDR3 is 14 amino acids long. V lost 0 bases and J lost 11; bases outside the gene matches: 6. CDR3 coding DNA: TGTGCCAGCAGCTTAGAAGGACAGGTCAAAGAGCTGTTTTTT. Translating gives CASSLEGQVKELFF.

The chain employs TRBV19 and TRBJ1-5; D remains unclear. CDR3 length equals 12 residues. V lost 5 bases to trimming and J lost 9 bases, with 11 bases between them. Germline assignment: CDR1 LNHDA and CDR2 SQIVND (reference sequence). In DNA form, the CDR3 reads TGTGCCAGTAGTGGAGGCGCCGGGCCCCAGCATTTT. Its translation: CASSGGAGPQHF. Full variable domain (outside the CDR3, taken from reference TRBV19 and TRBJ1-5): DGGITQSPKYLFRKEGQNVTLSCEQNLNHDAMYWYRQDPGQGLRLIYYSQIVNDFQKGDIAEGYSVSREKKESFPLTVTSAQKNPTAFYLCASSGGAGPQHFGDGTRLSIL.

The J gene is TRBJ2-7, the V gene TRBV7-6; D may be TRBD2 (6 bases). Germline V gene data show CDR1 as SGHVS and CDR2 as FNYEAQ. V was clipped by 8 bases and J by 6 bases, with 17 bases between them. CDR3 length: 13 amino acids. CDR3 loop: CASGGAPSPEQYF. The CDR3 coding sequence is TGTGCCAGCGGCGGGGCACCATCTCCCGAGCAGTACTTC.

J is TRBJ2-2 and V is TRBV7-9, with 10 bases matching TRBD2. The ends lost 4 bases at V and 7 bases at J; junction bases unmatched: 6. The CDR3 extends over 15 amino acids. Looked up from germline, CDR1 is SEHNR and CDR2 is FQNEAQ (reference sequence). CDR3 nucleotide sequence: TGTGCCAGCAGCTCCAGCGGGGGGGCGATCGGGGAGCTGTTTTTT. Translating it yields CASSSSGGAIGELFF. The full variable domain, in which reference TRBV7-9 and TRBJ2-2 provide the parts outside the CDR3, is DTGVSQNPRHKITKRGQNVTFRCDPISEHNRLYWYRQTLGQGPEFLTYFQNEAQLEKSRLLSDRFSAERPKGSFSTLEIQRTEQGDSAMYLCASSSSGGAIGELFFGEGSRLTVL.

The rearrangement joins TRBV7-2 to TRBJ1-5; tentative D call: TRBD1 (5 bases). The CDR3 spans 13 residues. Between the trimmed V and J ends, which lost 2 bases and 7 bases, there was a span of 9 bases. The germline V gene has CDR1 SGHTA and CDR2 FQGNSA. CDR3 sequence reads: CASSLRGSQPQHF. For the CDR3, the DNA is TGTGCCAGCAGCTTACGGGGGTCCCAGCCCCAGCATTTT.

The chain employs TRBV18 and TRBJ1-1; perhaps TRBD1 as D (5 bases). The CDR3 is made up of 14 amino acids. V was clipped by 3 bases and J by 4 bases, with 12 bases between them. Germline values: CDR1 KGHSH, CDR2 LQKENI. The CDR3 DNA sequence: TGTGCCAGCTCACCCAACAGGACACCCACTGAAGCTTTCTTT. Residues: CASSPNRTPTEAFF.

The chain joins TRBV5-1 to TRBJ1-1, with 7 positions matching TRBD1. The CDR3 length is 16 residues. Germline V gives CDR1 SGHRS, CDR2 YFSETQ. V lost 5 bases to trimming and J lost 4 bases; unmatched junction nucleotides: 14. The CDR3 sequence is CASRQGLDRASTEAFF. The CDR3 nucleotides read TGCGCCAGCAGACAGGGCCTAGACAGGGCTTCCACTGAAGCTTTCTTT.

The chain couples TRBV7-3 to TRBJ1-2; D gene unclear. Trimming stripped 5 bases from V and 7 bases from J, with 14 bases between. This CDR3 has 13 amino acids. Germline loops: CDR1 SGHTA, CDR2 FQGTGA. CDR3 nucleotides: TGTGCCAGCAGCCTGGATGCGGGAGGTGGCTACACCTTC. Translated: CASSLDAGGGYTF.